Below are 16 T cell receptor beta chains sequenced from a single sample in a study of OX40 agonist ivuxolimab in advanced cancers. The method was immunoSEQ multiplex PCR; TCRdb's version includes in-frame clones alone and lacks a portion of them. This table holds tens of thousands of clones, over 90% found once. The starting material was CD4+ or CD8+ T cells sorted from blood, obtained in a trial of the OX40 agonist ivuxolimab. Receptors originate from an adult with an advanced solid tumor such as melanoma, head and neck, liver or kidney cancer.

The rearrangement uses TRBV25-1 and TRBJ2-7, with D tentatively TRBD2 (7 bases). Germline CDR1 MGHDK, CDR2 SYGVNS. The CDR3 covers 14 residues. Deletions cut 5 bases from V and 2 bases from J, with 13 bases between. CDR3 DNA sequence: TGTGCCAGCAGTCCCCGGGGGGCTACCTACGAGCAGTACTTC. Residues: CASSPRGATYEQYF.

This clone was seen just once. The rearrangement uses TRBV10-3 and TRBJ2-1; D may match TRBD1 or TRBD2 (6 bases each). The germline gives CDR1 ENHRY, CDR2 SYGVKD. There are 15 residues in the CDR3. V lost 3 bases to trimming and J lost 4 bases, with 13 bases between them. The CDR3: CAISEGRDKYNEQFF. The CDR3 DNA follows: TGTGCCATCAGTGAAGGGCGGGACAAGTACAATGAGCAGTTCTTC.

This sequence joins TRBV9 and TRBJ2-3; D is unresolved. The CDR3 is 14 amino acids. Trimming left V 0 bases short and J 1 base short, with 6 bases between. From germline, CDR1 is SGDLS and CDR2 YYNGEE. CDR3 coding DNA: TGTGCCAGCAGCGTAGTTCGAGGCACAGATACGCAGTATTTT. Translation gives CASSVVRGTDTQYF. The variable domain in full, with the rest retrieved from reference TRBV9 and TRBJ2-3, is DSGVTQTPKHLITATGQRVTLRCSPRSGDLSVYWYQQSLDQGLQFLIQYYNGEERAKGNILERFSAQQFPDLHSELNLSSLELGDSALYFCASSVVRGTDTQYFGPGTRLTVL.

This clone was counted a single time. The chain links TRBV28 to TRBJ2-7; 7 nucleotides agree with TRBD1. The CDR3 has 15 residues. The J segment lost 3 bases and the V segment lost 5 bases, leaving 10 bases of the junction unmatched. Germline values: CDR1 MDHEN, CDR2 SYDVKM. The chain's CDR3 is CASSEMSGQIYEQYF. The DNA of the CDR3 is TGTGCCAGCAGTGAGATGTCGGGACAGATCTACGAGCAGTACTTC.

The chain couples TRBV2 to TRBJ2-7, with D maybe TRBD1 (5 bases). V was cut by 2 bases and J by 3 bases, with 11 bases left in between. The CDR3 spans 14 residues. CDR1 and CDR2 from the germline V gene are SNHLY and FYNNEI. Here the CDR3 reads CASSERETDYEQYF. The CDR3 region has the DNA TGTGCCAGCAGTGAACGTGAGACAGACTACGAGCAGTACTTC.

The chain uses TRBV7-2 and TRBJ1-4, with D hard to call. There are 17 residues in the CDR3. Trimming stripped 4 bases from V and 0 bases from J, with 15 bases between. Per germline, CDR1 SGHTA and CDR2 FQGNSA. The CDR3 bases are TGTGCCAGCAGCTCAATACCGTACACAGCAACTAATGAAAAACTGTTTTTT. This encodes CASSSIPYTATNEKLFF.

The chain recombines TRBV6-5 with TRBJ1-2; D may be TRBD1 (6 bases). V gave up 4 bases and J gave up 4 bases, with 13 bases separating them. Looked up from germline, CDR1 is MNHEY and CDR2 is SVGAGI. The CDR3 spans 14 residues. The CDR3 sequence is CASSSEPTGYGYTF. Written as DNA, the CDR3 is TGTGCCAGCAGTTCCGAACCGACAGGCTATGGCTACACCTTC.

This clone has only a few counts. The V gene is TRBV10-1, the J gene TRBJ2-7; 8 nucleotides match TRBD1. The CDR3 covers 15 residues. Trimming at V came to 2 bases and at J to 7 bases, leaving 10 bases not matched to a gene. The V gene's germline CDR1 is WNHNN and CDR2 SYGVQD (reference sequence). The CDR3 sequence is CASSEAGRGRGEQYF. The CDR3, as DNA: TGCGCCAGCAGTGAGGCGGGCAGGGGGCGAGGGGAGCAGTACTTC.

V and J are TRBV6-5 and TRBJ2-5; D may match TRBD1 or TRBD2 (5 bases each). Judging by the DNA end, TRBJ2-7 fits better; the J call may be wrong. CDR1 is MNHEY, CDR2 SVGAGI, per germline. The CDR3 is made up of 13 amino acids. Here the CDR3 DNA reads TGTGCCAGCAGTTACTCGGGGGAATACGAGCAGTACTTC. It yields the protein CASSYSGEYEQYF.

The CDR3 DNA is TGTGCCAGCAGCCCCGGCGGCAATCAGCCCCAGCATTTT. It translates to CASSPGGNQPQHF. This chain connects TRBV7-9 to TRBJ1-5; no firm D call. V gave up 5 bases and J gave up 2 bases, with 7 bases separating them. The length of the CDR3 is 13 residues. Germline V gene lookup returns CDR1 SEHNR and CDR2 FQNEAQ (reference sequence).

The chain carries TRBV19 and TRBJ2-7; 7 bases align to TRBD2. CDR3 length: 15 residues. V lost 5 bases to trimming and J lost 0 bases; unmatched junction nucleotides: 7. The germline V gene has CDR1 LNHDA and CDR2 SQIVND (reference sequence). The CDR3 sequence: CASSALADISYEQYF. The CDR3 region has the DNA TGTGCCAGTAGTGCTCTAGCGGACATCTCCTACGAGCAGTACTTC.

The chain links TRBV7-3 to TRBJ2-2; the D is unclear. CDR1 is SGHTA and CDR2 is FQGTGA in the germline V gene. V was trimmed by 5 bases and J by 1 base, leaving 14 bases between them. The CDR3 has 16 amino acids. CDR3 sequence (DNA): TGTGCCAGCAGCCCCGGGTCGCGGCGGAACACCGGGGAGCTGTTTTTT. Translating it yields CASSPGSRRNTGELFF.

V is TRBV11-3 and J is TRBJ2-1, with TRBD1 matching over 8 bases. The CDR3 consists of 16 residues. Germline V CDR1 and CDR2: SGHNT, YENEEA. The junction had 15 bases not matched to a gene; V was cut back by 5 bases and J by 9 bases. The CDR3 spells CASSPSDREGSGEQFF. As DNA, the CDR3 is TGTGCCAGCAGCCCCTCGGACAGGGAAGGATCGGGTGAGCAGTTCTTC.

CDR3 in DNA: TGCGCCAGCACCAGCCAAGATACGGGGTCCTATAATTCACCCCTCCACTTT. This codes for CASTSQDTGSYNSPLHF. The chain couples TRBV4-1 to TRBJ1-6; D gene ambiguous. The CDR3 runs to 17 residues. V dropped 7 bases and J dropped 1 base, with 17 bases sitting between them. The germline CDR1 and CDR2 sequences are MGHRA and YSYEKL.

This clone came up a few times. The genes are TRBV11-2 and TRBJ1-1; D uncertain. Per germline, CDR1 SGHAT and CDR2 FQNNGV. Trimming removed 6 bases from V and 2 bases from J, with 10 bases in between. The CDR3 has 13 amino acids. The CDR3 DNA sequence: TGTGCCAGCAGTCGAGAGGTCAACACTGAAGCTTTCTTT. Protein: CASSREVNTEAFF.

This clone was observed a single time. The gene calls are TRBV15 and TRBJ1-2; D might be TRBD1 (6 bases). Germline V gene data show CDR1 as LNHNV and CDR2 as YYDKDF (reference sequence). With 0 bases removed from V and 5 bases from J, the gap between germline ends came to 13 bases. This CDR3 comprises 15 residues. The CDR3 reads CATSRDPPRGYGYTF. In DNA, the CDR3 is TGTGCCACCAGCAGAGACCCGCCGAGGGGGTATGGCTACACCTTC.